The next 20 T cell receptor beta chains were all read from a single sample in a study of T cell responses to AZD1222 COVID-19 vaccine. Assay: immunoSEQ multiplex PCR; the TCRdb copy retains only in-frame clones and omits some. The profile shows about 92,000 clones, 65% to 90% of them singletons. The starting material was peripheral blood, obtained on day 0 of AZD1222 vaccination. These TCRs come from an adult in good health.

The CDR3 DNA sequence: TGTGCCAGCAGCTTTAACAGGCCTGACTACGAGCAGTACTTC. It specifies CASSFNRPDYEQYF. V is TRBV11-2 and J is TRBJ2-7; D is perhaps TRBD1 (5 bases). The germline V and J ends were trimmed by 3 bases and 3 bases, with 12 bases remaining between them. The germline gives CDR1 SGHAT, CDR2 FQNNGV. CDR3 length equals 14 residues.

V usage is TRBV27 and J usage is TRBJ1-1, with 7 positions matching TRBD1. The germline gives CDR1 MNHEY, CDR2 SMNVEV (reference sequence). The CDR3 runs 14 residues. The V and J ends lost 7 bases and 1 base, in that order; junction bases with no gene match: 6. The CDR3 sequence: CASTQQGRNTEAFF. The CDR3 coding sequence is TGTGCCAGCACCCAACAGGGGAGGAACACTGAAGCTTTCTTT.

This chain links TRBV28 with TRBJ2-1, with TRBD2 matching over 7 bases. Germline lookup yields CDR1 MDHEN and CDR2 SYDVKM. With 6 bases clipped from V and 3 bases from J, the junction kept 5 bases outside the gene matches. The CDR3 has 14 amino acids. CDR3 bases: TGTGCCAGCAGAGCACCGGGGGGCTACAATGAGCAGTTCTTC. Its translation: CASRAPGGYNEQFF.

The rearrangement joins TRBV28 to TRBJ1-1, with 8 bases identical to TRBD1. The CDR3 contains 15 residues. J lost 2 bases, V lost 5 bases, and 7 bases had no gene match. Germline lookup yields CDR1 MDHEN and CDR2 SYDVKM. The CDR3 spells CASSLRQGPNTEAFF. CDR3 coding DNA: TGTGCCAGCAGTCTCAGACAGGGGCCCAACACTGAAGCTTTCTTT.

The chain links TRBV7-6 to TRBJ2-7; tentatively, D is TRBD1 (5 bases). The CDR3 runs to 15 residues. In germline, CDR1 is SGHVS, CDR2 FNYEAQ. V was cut by 0 bases and J by 5 bases, with 14 bases left in between. The CDR3 here is CASSLAGGGANEQYF. The CDR3 DNA reads as TGTGCCAGCAGCTTAGCGGGTGGTGGGGCAAACGAGCAGTACTTC. The variable domain in full, completed from reference TRBV7-6 and TRBJ2-7, reads GAGVSQSPRYKVTKRGQDVALRCDPISGHVSLYWYRQALGQGPEFLTYFNYEAQQDKSGLPNDRFSAERPEGSISTLTIQRTEQRDSAMYRCASSLAGGGANEQYFGPGTRLTVT.

The chain recombines TRBV6-5 with TRBJ2-1; 10 bases are shared with TRBD2. V trimming: 5 bases; J trimming: 6 bases; junction bases outside the gene matches: 7. The CDR3 totals 15 residues. Germline V gives CDR1 MNHEY, CDR2 SVGAGI. The CDR3 loop is CASSKSGGAFNEQFF. For the CDR3, the DNA is TGTGCCAGCAGTAAGAGCGGGGGGGCCTTCAATGAGCAGTTCTTC.

V gene TRBV28 combines with J gene TRBJ2-5, with a weak D call TRBD2 (6 bases). Trimming left V 10 bases short and J 5 bases short, with 8 bases between. The CDR3 length is 10 residues. Germline V gene data show CDR1 as MDHEN and CDR2 as SYDVKM. This chain's CDR3 is CAIRGETQYF. The CDR3 DNA follows: TGTGCCATCCGGGGGGAGACCCAGTACTTC.

This chain joins TRBV7-6 and TRBJ2-7; D possibly uses TRBD1 or TRBD2 (5 bases each). CDR1 and CDR2 (germline): SGHVS, FNYEAQ. Between the trimmed V and J ends, which lost 3 bases and 7 bases, there was a span of 25 bases. There are 17 residues in the CDR3. CDR3 bases: TGTGCCAGCAGCTTGCAGGGATTCAGACTAAATTCGGGGGAGCAGTACTTC. Translating it yields CASSLQGFRLNSGEQYF.

The genes are TRBV6-5 and TRBJ1-5; maybe TRBD1 (6 bases). The CDR3 totals 15 residues. CDR1 and CDR2 (germline): MNHEY, SVGAGI. The V end was cut by 8 bases, the J end by 0 bases, with 14 bases between. The CDR3 spells CASSLTRGSNQPQHF. The CDR3 DNA reads TGTGCCAGCTCCTTGACCAGGGGTAGCAATCAGCCCCAGCATTTT.

The chain links TRBV7-2 to TRBJ1-2; D gene unclear. Germline CDR1 reads SGHTA; CDR2 reads FQGNSA. V shed 2 bases and J shed 4 bases, with 17 bases lying between them. The CDR3 runs 16 residues. The CDR3 protein is CASSLRTDQTGYGYTF. The CDR3 bases are TGTGCCAGCAGCTTAAGGACCGACCAGACGGGCTATGGCTACACCTTC.

The chain carries TRBV6-5 and TRBJ1-1; no reliable D call. The V gene's germline CDR1 is MNHEY and CDR2 SVGAGI. The CDR3 runs to 14 residues. V lost 2 bases and J 1 base, leaving 8 bases between the germline ends. Here the CDR3 reads CASSYRVANTEAFF. CDR3 bases: TGTGCCAGCAGTTACAGGGTCGCGAACACTGAAGCTTTCTTT.

The chain joins TRBV6-5 to TRBJ1-6, with 8 nucleotides matching TRBD1. This CDR3 spans 16 amino acids. J was trimmed by 6 bases and V by 0 bases; bases with no gene match: 4. Germline loops: CDR1 MNHEY, CDR2 SVGAGI. CDR3 nucleotide sequence: TGTGCCAGCAGTTACTCTGTGCAGGGGGCTAATTCACCCCTCCACTTT. This gives the protein CASSYSVQGANSPLHF.

This chain joins TRBV7-8 and TRBJ1-1, with unresolved D. CDR1 is SGHVS and CDR2 is FQNEAQ in the germline V gene. The ends were cut back, 4 bases at V and 4 bases at J, with 10 bases in the middle. The CDR3 sequence is 13 residues long. CDR3 loop: CASSSGRGTEAFF. CDR3 bases: TGTGCCAGCAGCTCCGGGCGAGGCACTGAAGCTTTCTTT.

The V and J genes are TRBV3-1 (or the pseudogene TRBV3-2) and TRBJ2-5; D is perhaps TRBD2 (6 bases). Trimming removed 4 bases from V and 5 bases from J, with 11 bases in between. Germline V gene lookup returns CDR1 LGHDT and CDR2 YNNKEL (reference sequence). The CDR3 contains 13 residues. Here the CDR3 reads CASSRAAGETQYF. The CDR3 bases are TGTGCCAGCAGCCGGGCCGCGGGGGAGACCCAGTACTTC.

This clone turned up a few times. The CDR3 loop is CASSLGGRGTEAFF. CDR3 sequence (DNA): TGCGCCAGCAGCTTGGGGGGGAGAGGCACTGAAGCTTTCTTT. This chain links TRBV5-1 with TRBJ1-1; possible D gene TRBD1, 5 bases. Trimming pared 0 bases from V and 4 bases from J, leaving 10 bases between. CDR1 is SGHRS and CDR2 is YFSETQ in the germline V gene. The CDR3 sequence is 14 residues long.

This chain joins TRBV5-1 and TRBJ2-2; 7 nucleotides match TRBD1. The J segment lost 3 bases and the V segment lost 3 bases, leaving 11 bases of the junction unmatched. Germline lookup yields CDR1 SGHRS and CDR2 YFSETQ. The CDR3 covers 17 residues. CDR3 in DNA: TGCGCCAGCAGCTACCCGTTCGACAGGGTGGACACCGGGGAGCTGTTTTTT. It yields the protein CASSYPFDRVDTGELFF.

The chain combines TRBV10-1 with TRBJ2-7; perhaps D is TRBD1 or TRBD2 (6 bases each). Germline CDR1 reads WNHNN; CDR2 reads SYGVQD (reference sequence). This CDR3 has 15 amino acids. Trimming took off 3 bases at V and 6 bases at J, with 18 bases between the two ends. In DNA form, the CDR3 reads TGCGCCAGCAGTGAAGGCGGAGGGGGAAGAGGCGAGCAGTACTTC. It is translated as CASSEGGGGRGEQYF.

The chain recombines TRBV6-1 with TRBJ2-1; D is unclear. The V gene lost 3 bases and the J gene lost 0 bases, with 9 bases spanning the gap. The CDR3 totals 15 residues. Germline values: CDR1 MNHNS, CDR2 SASEGT. The CDR3 loop reads CASSDQVSSYNEQFF. Written as DNA, the CDR3 is TGTGCCAGCAGTGATCAGGTCTCCTCCTACAATGAGCAGTTCTTC.

The chain carries TRBV20-1 and TRBJ2-1, with D unresolved. Germline loops: CDR1 DFQATT, CDR2 SNEGSKA (reference sequence). This CDR3 contains 11 residues. V was trimmed by 6 bases and J by 10 bases, leaving 13 bases between them. As DNA, the CDR3 is TGCAGTGCGACCAAAAACTACGAGCAGTTCTTC. Translation: CSATKNYEQFF.

This chain joins TRBV3-1 (or the pseudogene TRBV3-2) and TRBJ2-5, with TRBD2 matching 13 bases. Germline assignment: CDR1 LGHDT and CDR2 YNNKEL (reference sequence). After removal of 4 bases from V and 5 bases from J, the junction contained 4 bases not matched to a gene. The CDR3 covers 15 residues. The CDR3 DNA reads as TGTGCCAGCAGCCTTACTAGCGGGGGGGTGGAGACCCAGTACTTC. The encoded protein is CASSLTSGGVETQYF.